The 10 T cell receptor beta chains below were found in one sample sequenced in a study of T cell repertoires in cytomegalovirus infection. TCRdb re-called the reads with MiXCR, one entry per CDR3 protein. The sample holds around 310,000 distinct CDR3 sequences, 15% to 20% seen once. The sequenced sample consisted of PBMCs. Receptors were obtained from a human donor in good health (CMV status not recorded). Some clones in this sample may be carry-over from other donors' samples.

This clonotype was seen ten or more times. A much larger clone differs from this one at a single base, so this may be a read error. The genes are TRBV7-2 and TRBJ1-5; 7 bases align to TRBD1. The CDR3 has 16 amino acids. Germline assignment: CDR1 SGHTA and CDR2 FQGNSA. CDR3 nucleotides: TGTGCCAGCAGCTTACGATTTGGGCAGGGGGATCAGCCCAAGCATTTT. Translation gives CASSLRFGQGDQPKHF. Drawing the rest from reference TRBV7-2 and TRBJ1-5, the complete variable domain is GAGVSQSPSNKVTEKGKDVELRCDPISGHTALYWYRQSLGQGLEFLIYFQGNSAPDKSGLPSDRFSAERTGGSVSTLTIQRTQQEDSAVYLCASSLRFGQGDQPKHFGDGTRLSIL.

The chain joins TRBV18 to TRBJ2-7; TRBD1 matches at 8 bases. The CDR3 length is 15 residues. The V segment lost 5 bases and the J segment 0 bases; nucleotides outside the gene matches: 6. The germline V gene has CDR1 KGHSH and CDR2 LQKENI. The CDR3 bases are TGTGCCAGCTCAGAGCGACAGGGGAGCTCCTACGAGCAGTACTTC. Protein product: CASSERQGSSYEQYF.

This clonotype has ten or more counts. The CDR3: CASSGQIKNTDTQYF. In DNA, the CDR3 is TGTGCCAGCAGTGGACAGATAAAAAACACAGATACGCAGTATTTT. This chain uses TRBV6-1 with TRBJ2-3; D possibly corresponds to TRBD1 (5 bases). This CDR3 contains 15 residues. V dropped 4 bases and J dropped 2 bases, with 13 bases sitting between them. Germline CDR1 and CDR2: MNHNS and SASEGT.

This clonotype was seen many times. The chain links TRBV5-4 to TRBJ1-5; 9 bases are shared with TRBD1. CDR1 and CDR2 (germline): SGHNT, YYREEE (reference sequence). The CDR3 runs 15 residues. Trimming at V came to 0 bases and at J to 5 bases, leaving 3 bases not matched to a gene. This CDR3 is CASSLDRGRDQPQHF. DNA of the CDR3: TGTGCCAGCAGCTTGGACAGGGGGCGCGATCAGCCCCAGCATTTT.

The chain joins TRBV28 to TRBJ1-2; TRBD1 aligns across 9 bases. CDR3 size: 16 residues. The germline V gene encodes CDR1 MDHEN and CDR2 SYDVKM. V was clipped by 2 bases and J by 6 bases; unmatched bases: 10. CDR3 sequence (DNA): TGTGCCAGCAGTTTAACCCAGGGACAGGGTGTGGATGGCTACACCTTC. It yields the protein CASSLTQGQGVDGYTF.

This clonotype was recorded a few times. The chain has TRBV20-1 and TRBJ1-1; TRBD1 agrees at 9 bases. Germline CDR1 and CDR2: DFQATT and SNEGSKA (reference sequence). V dropped 0 bases and J dropped 4; count of bases not matched to a gene: 21. The CDR3 is 20 amino acids. The DNA of the CDR3 is TGCAGTGCTAGAGATCATACGTTGACAGGGGGTAACACACGACCCACTGAAGCTTTCTTT. Translating gives CSARDHTLTGGNTRPTEAFF.

This clonotype was counted between two and nine times. V usage is TRBV12-3 or TRBV12-4 and J usage is TRBJ1-3, with D possibly TRBD1 on 5 matching bases. With 9 bases removed from V and 4 bases from J, the gap between germline ends came to 22 bases. The length of the CDR3 is 16 residues. The CDR3: CASTTLGGSGGNTIYF. The CDR3 DNA reads as TGTGCCAGTACCACTCTGGGGGGAAGCGGCGGAAACACCATATATTTT.

V gene TRBV2 combines with J gene TRBJ2-2, with 7 bases fitting TRBD1. Germline V gene sequence: CDR1 SNHLY, CDR2 FYNNEI. V shed 6 bases, J shed 4 bases, and the junction held 2 bases outside the gene matches. The CDR3 has 13 amino acids. Here the CDR3 reads CASRRGPTGELFF. The CDR3, as DNA: TGTGCCAGCAGGAGGGGGCCCACCGGGGAGCTGTTTTTT.

The CDR3 DNA reads as TGTGCCAGCAGCGTAGTTGGTAGCGGGGGCCCAGATACGCAGTATTTT. The encoded protein is CASSVVGSGGPDTQYF. The J gene is TRBJ2-3, the V gene TRBV9, with TRBD2 matching 9 bases. This CDR3 contains 16 residues. Germline values: CDR1 SGDLS, CDR2 YYNGEE. J was trimmed by 4 bases and V by 0 bases; bases with no gene match: 6.

V is TRBV20-1 and J is TRBJ1-2; 9 nucleotides match TRBD1. CDR1 DFQATT and CDR2 SNEGSKA come from the germline V gene (reference sequence). Unmatched junction bases numbered 2, after V lost 1 base and J lost 2 bases. This CDR3 is 14 amino acids long. CDR3 in amino acids: CSARVGTGNYGYTF. As DNA, the CDR3 is TGCAGTGCTAGAGTAGGGACAGGGAACTATGGCTACACCTTC.